This TCR beta chain was profiled in a study of T cell changes during pregnancy in multiple sclerosis. Here immunoSEQ multiplex PCR was the method, and the copy in TCRdb shows in-frame clones only, minus some. Counted here are fewer than 60,000 clones, roughly 94% occurring once; the ten biggest clones make up 0.25% to 0.4%. V was clipped by 5 bases and J by 3 bases; unmatched bases: 8. Germline lookup yields CDR1 SGHTA and CDR2 FQGNSA. CDR3 size: 15 residues. The chain joins TRBV7-2 to TRBJ1-2; 8 bases map to TRBD1. Sequencing used CD4+ T cells from peripheral blood mononuclear cells, obtained in the third trimester of pregnancy. This clonotype was sampled from a female donor with multiple sclerosis, enrolled in a pregnancy study. The CDR3 is CASSPREDRDYGYTF. The CDR3 coding sequence is TGTGCCAGCAGCCCTCGGGAGGACAGGGACTATGGCTACACCTTC.